The 19 T cell receptor beta chains listed next were all sequenced from one sample in a study of CD8 T cells in Susac syndrome. When the RNA was reverse transcribed, random hexamers were used with an input of roughly 0.5 to 1 ug. Each CDR3 protein gets one entry after TCRdb re-called the immunoSEQ multiplex PCR reads with MiXCR. This table has about 160,000 distinct CDR3 sequences, about 93% appearing once. Material for sequencing was CD4+ T cells from PBMCs. The receptors were sampled from a human donor in good health.

CDR3 sequence reads: CASSQDLAGGLGELFF. In nucleotides, the CDR3 is TGTGCCAGCAGCCAAGATCTAGCGGGGGGGCTCGGGGAGCTGTTTTTT. This chain uses TRBV4-2 with TRBJ2-2; 12 bases are shared with TRBD2. CDR3 size: 16 residues. Germline CDR1 LGHNA, CDR2 YNFKEQ. The J segment lost 7 bases and the V segment lost 0 bases, leaving 3 bases of the junction unmatched.

This chain links TRBV20-1 with TRBJ1-5, with D unresolved. Germline V gene sequence: CDR1 DFQATT, CDR2 SNEGSKA (reference sequence). This CDR3 region has 12 residues. V shed 0 bases and J shed 16 bases, with 16 bases lying between them. The DNA of the CDR3 is TGCAGTGCTAGAGATAGGTTAGGGAACGGACATTTT. Translating it yields CSARDRLGNGHF.

The chain combines TRBV6-6 with TRBJ1-1, with 9 positions matching TRBD1. V trimming: 4 bases; J trimming: 3 bases; junction bases outside the gene matches: 6. This CDR3 region has 15 residues. CDR1 and CDR2 (germline): MNHNY, SVGAGI (reference sequence). For the CDR3, the DNA is TGTGCCAGCAGTTCACAGGGGGCGGTGGACACTGAAGCTTTCTTT. Amino acid sequence: CASSSQGAVDTEAFF.

This chain connects TRBV18 to TRBJ1-3; no definite D call. The germline gives CDR1 KGHSH, CDR2 LQKENI. Trimming stripped 3 bases from V and 8 bases from J, with 11 bases between. The CDR3 runs to 13 residues. The CDR3 reads CASSPAGADTIYF. The CDR3 DNA sequence: TGTGCCAGCTCACCGGCGGGCGCGGACACCATATATTTT.

The chain recombines TRBV28 with TRBJ2-7; the D gene could be TRBD1 or TRBD2 (5 bases each). The V and J ends lost 4 bases and 1 base respectively, with 14 bases between them. The CDR3 has 15 residues. Germline loops: CDR1 MDHEN, CDR2 SYDVKM. Written as DNA, the CDR3 is TGTGCCAGCAGTTCTCCGGGACGGGATTCCTACGAGCAGTACTTC. It encodes CASSSPGRDSYEQYF.

This chain links TRBV5-1 with TRBJ1-5; D perhaps matches TRBD1 (5 bases). The CDR3 covers 15 residues. CDR1 is SGHRS and CDR2 is YFSETQ in the germline V gene. V lost 4 bases and J 4 bases, leaving 15 bases between the germline ends. The CDR3 region has the DNA TGCGCCAGCAGCCCCGTACCGGGGGGAAATCAGCCCCAGCATTTT. This translates into CASSPVPGGNQPQHF.

This clonotype was counted once. The chain joins TRBV3-1 to TRBJ2-1; D remains unclear. CDR3 length equals 11 residues. V lost 6 bases to trimming and J lost 13 bases, with 13 bases between them. Germline CDR1 LGHDT, CDR2 YNNKEL (reference sequence). The CDR3 DNA reads TGTGCCAGCAGTCTGGCCGTTAAACAGTTCTTC. Protein sequence: CASSLAVKQFF.

V is TRBV5-4 and J is TRBJ1-1; 8 bases match TRBD1. Germline V gene data show CDR1 as SGHNT and CDR2 as YYREEE (reference sequence). There are 15 residues in the CDR3. V lost 2 bases and J lost 3; bases outside the gene matches: 6. CDR3 residues: CASSFSGGAYTEAFF. CDR3 sequence (DNA): TGTGCCAGCAGCTTTTCAGGGGGCGCGTACACTGAAGCTTTCTTT.

J is TRBJ1-5 and V is TRBV2; possibly TRBD1 for D (5 bases). Trimming took off 7 bases at V and 7 bases at J, with 14 bases between the two ends. CDR1 SNHLY and CDR2 FYNNEI come from the germline V gene. The CDR3 is made up of 13 amino acids. As DNA, the CDR3 is TGTGCCAGCACCTCGGGGGGAGGACAGCCCCAGCATTTT. This codes for CASTSGGGQPQHF.

V and J are TRBV19 and TRBJ1-5, with unresolved D. V dropped 5 bases and J dropped 4 bases, with 9 bases sitting between them. This CDR3 has 13 amino acids. The germline V gene has CDR1 LNHDA and CDR2 SQIVND (reference sequence). Written as DNA, the CDR3 is TGTGCCAGTAGTGACCGCCCTAATCAGCCCCAGCATTTT. Translation gives CASSDRPNQPQHF.

The chain employs TRBV6-1 and TRBJ2-5, with 9 bases aligning to TRBD1. Germline CDR1 reads MNHNS; CDR2 reads SASEGT. With V trimmed by 2 bases and J by 3 bases, 16 bases remained unmatched. This CDR3 spans 19 amino acids. CDR3 in DNA: TGTGCCAGCAGTGAATCCCCCAGCGCGGTGACAGGGGGGAAAGAGACCCAGTACTTC. This translates into CASSESPSAVTGGKETQYF.

The DNA for the CDR3 is TGTGCCAGCAGTGGACCACTAGCGGCGGAACAAGAGACCCAGTACTTC. It yields the protein CASSGPLAAEQETQYF. V is TRBV2 and J is TRBJ2-5; TRBD2 agrees at 8 bases. Per germline, CDR1 SNHLY and CDR2 FYNNEI. The CDR3 spans 16 residues. V was clipped by 4 bases and J by 2 bases; unmatched bases: 9.

The chain combines TRBV9 with TRBJ2-2, with D unresolved. The CDR3 runs 15 residues. Germline V lookup: CDR1 SGDLS, CDR2 YYNGEE. The germline V and J ends were trimmed by 0 bases and 8 bases, with 14 bases remaining between them. The CDR3 nucleotides are TGTGCCAGCAGCGTAGGGTCGGACCGCCGTGGGGAGCTGTTTTTT. It is translated as CASSVGSDRRGELFF.

This clonotype appeared a few times. This chain's CDR3 is CASSSRQGGYEQYF. In DNA, the CDR3 is TGTGCCAGCAGTTCGCGACAGGGGGGGTACGAGCAGTACTTC. V usage is TRBV7-9 and J usage is TRBJ2-7; TRBD1 agrees at 9 bases. CDR3 size: 14 residues. CDR1 is SEHNR and CDR2 is FQNEAQ in the germline V gene (reference sequence). V trimming: 6 bases; J trimming: 4 bases; junction bases outside the gene matches: 7.

This chain joins TRBV7-2 and TRBJ2-3, with 11 bases matching TRBD2. Germline assignment: CDR1 SGHTA and CDR2 FQGNSA. This CDR3 is 14 amino acids long. V dropped 4 bases and J dropped 6; count of bases not matched to a gene: 3. This chain's CDR3 is CASSWGLAVDTQYF. CDR3 bases: TGTGCCAGCAGCTGGGGACTAGCGGTGGATACGCAGTATTTT.

V and J are TRBV20-1 and TRBJ1-2; 10 nucleotides line up with TRBD1. This CDR3 has 13 residues. V was pared by 4 bases and J by 7 bases, with 6 bases of the junction left unmatched. CDR1 is DFQATT, CDR2 SNEGSKA, per germline (reference sequence). CDR3 in amino acids: CSATRDRGSGYTF. CDR3 in DNA: TGCAGTGCTACGAGGGACAGGGGTTCTGGCTACACCTTC.

V and J are TRBV5-5 and TRBJ1-1; D is perhaps TRBD1 (5 bases). The germline CDR1 and CDR2 sequences are SGHKS and YYEKEE (reference sequence). The CDR3 consists of 16 residues. Trimming pared 1 base from V and 1 base from J, leaving 14 bases between. The chain's CDR3 is CASSLRLGGANTEAFF. CDR3 bases: TGTGCCAGCAGCTTGCGCCTCGGAGGGGCGAACACTGAAGCTTTCTTT.

This chain links TRBV29-1 with TRBJ2-7; TRBD2 is a possible D gene (5 bases). In germline, CDR1 is SQVTM, CDR2 ANQGSEA. This CDR3 comprises 14 residues. V lost 4 bases to trimming and J lost 1 base, with 14 bases between them. CDR3 sequence: CSVVLSGYSYEQYF. CDR3 coding DNA: TGCAGCGTTGTCCTCTCGGGATATTCCTACGAGCAGTACTTC.

The chain has TRBV3-1 and TRBJ1-2; 7 nucleotides line up with TRBD1. V trimming: 4 bases; J trimming: 8 bases; junction bases outside the gene matches: 7. There are 13 residues in the CDR3. Germline CDR1 is LGHDT and CDR2 is YNNKEL (reference sequence). The CDR3 coding sequence is TGTGCCAGCAGCCCGACAGGGAACAACGGCTACACCTTC. Protein product: CASSPTGNNGYTF. Full variable domain (remainder filled in from reference TRBV3-1 and TRBJ1-2): DTAVSQTPKYLVTQMGNDKSIKCEQNLGHDTMYWYKQDSKKFLKIMFSYNNKELIINETVPNRFSPKSPDKAHLNLHINSLELGDSAVYFCASSPTGNNGYTFGSGTRLTVV.